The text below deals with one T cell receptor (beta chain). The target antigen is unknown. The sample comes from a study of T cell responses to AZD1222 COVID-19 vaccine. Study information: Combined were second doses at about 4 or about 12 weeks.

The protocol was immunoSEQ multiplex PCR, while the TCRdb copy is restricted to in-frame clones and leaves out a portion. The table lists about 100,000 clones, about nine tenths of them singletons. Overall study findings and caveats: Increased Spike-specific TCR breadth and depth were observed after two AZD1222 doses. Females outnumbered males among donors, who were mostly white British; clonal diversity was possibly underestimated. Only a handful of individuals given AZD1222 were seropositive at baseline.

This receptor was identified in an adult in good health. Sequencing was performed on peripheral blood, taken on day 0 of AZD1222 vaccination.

The CDR3: CASTVTGETDTQYF. DNA of the CDR3: TGTGCCAGTACAGTGACAGGGGAGACAGATACGCAGTATTTT. The chain is built from TRBV19 and TRBJ2-3, with 8 bases aligning to TRBD1. CDR1 is LNHDA, CDR2 SQIVND, per germline (reference sequence). This CDR3 region has 14 residues. With V trimmed by 7 bases and J by 3 bases, 6 bases remained unmatched.